The rows below give T cell receptor beta chains drawn from one sample of a study of blood T cell repertoires in COVID-19. Using immunoSEQ multiplex PCR, the repertoire was profiled, and TCRdb retains in-frame clones only, with some absent. The sample has over 45,000 clones; 65% to 85% are singletons. Sequencing used peripheral blood. The receptors shown here come from a man in his fifties or sixties with acute or convalescent COVID-19. The CDR3 runs from the conserved cysteine through the conserved F or W. Size is omitted from some rows. Given values are once, few, many or a class for expanded clones.

J gene | V gene | clone size | CDR3 protein
TRBJ1-5 | TRBV21-1 | . | CASSKAIDRANSNQPQHF
TRBJ1-5 | TRBV10-1 | . | CASRAGVPNQPQHF
TRBJ1-2 | TRBV18 | . | CASSPGGPSDGYTF
TRBJ1-2 | TRBV7-8 | . | CASSFDGDYGYTF
TRBJ1-2 | TRBV5-1 | . | CASSLSWSYGYTF
TRBJ2-3 | TRBV7-3 | . | CASSPTPTTDTQYF
TRBJ2-3 | TRBV5-1 | . | CASSYAGTDTQYF
TRBJ2-1 | TRBV6-5 | . | CASSREMGHNEQFF
TRBJ2-3 | TRBV19 | . | CASSIVTNRDRNTQYF
TRBJ2-5 | TRBV5-1 | . | CASSRGTSGGETQYF
TRBJ1-1 | TRBV7-9 | . | CASSLDVPRAFF
TRBJ1-1 | TRBV12-3/TRBV12-4 | . | CASSFRTGGEAFF
TRBJ1-2 | TRBV19 | . | CASSTAREGAYGYTF
TRBJ2-3 | TRBV3-1/TRBV3-2 | . | CASSQGTGEDTQYF
TRBJ2-1 | TRBV5-1 | . | CASHMTSGVSYNEQFF
TRBJ1-5 | TRBV5-3 | once | CARSFKAAQVYSNQPQHF
TRBJ1-3 | TRBV6-5 | once | CASSASLASGNTIYF
TRBJ1-6 | TRBV5-4 | . | CASSQRDRGNNSPLHF
TRBJ1-1 | TRBV4-2 | . | CASRPRTGMDTEAFF
TRBJ2-7 | TRBV6-1 | . | CASSENTSGFGEQYF
TRBJ1-5 | TRBV29-1 | . | CSVARTGFGQPQHF
TRBJ1-1 | TRBV19 | . | CASSRTGQGNTEAFF
TRBJ2-1 | TRBV27 | once | CASSLSAGYANEQFF
TRBJ1-5 | TRBV5-1 | . | CASSPGQGNQPQHF
TRBJ2-1 | TRBV27 | . | CASSRLASSYNEQFF
TRBJ1-1 | TRBV2 | . | CASTPGQVNTEAFF
TRBJ2-2 | TRBV7-3 | many | CASSLTPIGELFF
TRBJ1-2 | TRBV19 | . | CASSLSAQGLAYGYTF
TRBJ2-2 | TRBV28 | . | CASRGQGTGELFF
TRBJ2-4 | TRBV15 | . | CATSSWGTGGWSKNIQYF
TRBJ1-3 | TRBV5-6 | . | CASSLQGANTIYF
TRBJ1-1 | TRBV7-3 | . | CASSPPDRVAEAFF
TRBJ2-7 | TRBV27 | . | CASSSRYEQYF
TRBJ1-6 | TRBV21-1 | . | CASSPRTGYNSPLHF
TRBJ1-1 | TRBV19 | . | CASSTGQLLGTEAFF
TRBJ1-2 | TRBV11-2 | few | CASSLNNGRTDPSGYTF
TRBJ1-4 | TRBV6-1 | . | CASSEQGKKLFF
TRBJ1-5 | TRBV18 | . | CASSSGTGASNQPQHF
TRBJ1-1 | TRBV6-5 | . | CASSKTGEAFF
TRBJ2-5 | TRBV4-1 | few | CASSQDWTSGGSLQETQYF
TRBJ1-2 | TRBV7-8 | . | CASSPDSLGYGYTF
TRBJ1-1 | TRBV5-1 | . | CASSLGAEAFF
TRBJ1-2 | TRBV11-1 | . | CASSPGQGYGYTF
TRBJ2-5 | TRBV6-5 | . | CASRLTFGETQYF
TRBJ1-5 | TRBV27 | . | CASSWGTDNQPQHF
TRBJ2-1 | TRBV7-9 | . | CASSLRVDTYNEQFF
TRBJ2-7 | TRBV6-5 | few | CASSYSWRTYEQYF
TRBJ2-5 | TRBV24-1 | . | CATSEGRTTRETQYF
TRBJ1-6 | TRBV18 | . | CASSPPNAAANSPLHF
TRBJ2-5 | TRBV9 | . | CASSVRPRSGGAETQYF
TRBJ2-1 | TRBV4-1 | . | CASSPGGNEQFF
TRBJ2-7 | TRBV5-1 | . | CASSSLAGGAYEQYF
TRBJ2-1 | TRBV3-1/TRBV3-2 | . | CASSQALAGGPSYNEQFF
TRBJ1-3 | TRBV5-1 | . | CASSLGGSSFLNTIYF
TRBJ2-5 | TRBV19 | . | CASSMGDKQETQYF
TRBJ2-5 | TRBV6-5 | . | CASRSTGKETQYF
TRBJ1-4 | TRBV14 | medium-sized | CASSPWSRDSNEKLFF